This is a list of T cell receptor beta chains from one sample in a study of blood T cell repertoires in COVID-19. Generated by immunoSEQ multiplex PCR, the TCRdb table keeps only in-frame clones and is missing some. Of about 190,000 clones in the sample, roughly 80% were seen once. The sample was peripheral blood. Receptor source: a woman between 45 and 65 years old with acute or convalescent COVID-19. CDR3s include the opening cysteine and the closing phenylalanine or tryptophan. D genes are given only for firm matches. A clone size is listed for some rows: how often the clone was seen (once, few, many), or a class if it is expanded.

J gene: TRBJ1-4
V gene: TRBV4-3
D gene: TRBD1
clone size: .
CDR3 DNA: TGCGCCAGCAGCCATTTAACAGGGGGTGGGGGTGAAAAACTGTTTTTT
CDR3 protein: CASSHLTGGGGEKLFF

J gene: TRBJ2-7
V gene: TRBV10-2
D gene: .
clone size: .
CDR3 DNA: TGCGCCAGCAGGACCCGCTCAACAGCTTACTACGAGCAGTACTTC
CDR3 protein: CASRTRSTAYYEQYF

J gene: TRBJ2-3
V gene: TRBV5-1
D gene: .
clone size: once
CDR3 DNA: TGCGCCAGCAGCTTGGTACAGGGCACAGATACGCAGTATTTT
CDR3 protein: CASSLVQGTDTQYF

J gene: TRBJ1-1
V gene: TRBV9
D gene: TRBD1
clone size: few
CDR3 DNA: TGTGCCAGCAGCGTGGCGGACAGGGCGGGGACTGAAGCTTTCTTT
CDR3 protein: CASSVADRAGTEAFF

J gene: TRBJ2-3
V gene: TRBV27
D gene: TRBD2
clone size: .
CDR3 DNA: TGTGCCAGCAGACCTCGACTAGCGCGGAGCACAGATACGCAGTATTTT
CDR3 protein: CASRPRLARSTDTQYF

J gene: TRBJ2-6
V gene: TRBV7-8
D gene: .
clone size: .
CDR3 DNA: TGTGCCAGCACCTCTTCGTCTGGGGCCAACGTCCTGACTTTC
CDR3 protein: CASTSSSGANVLTF

J gene: TRBJ2-7
V gene: TRBV7-2
D gene: TRBD2
clone size: .
CDR3 DNA: TGTGCCAGCAGCTCCCCGGGACTAGCGGGAGGGCCCGGAGAGCAGTACTTC
CDR3 protein: CASSSPGLAGGPGEQYF

J gene: TRBJ2-7
V gene: TRBV7-9
D gene: TRBD1
clone size: .
CDR3 DNA: TGTGCCAGCAGCTTAGGGGCCGGGACAGGACGGAAAGAGCAGTACTTC
CDR3 protein: CASSLGAGTGRKEQYF

J gene: TRBJ2-1
V gene: TRBV2
D gene: .
clone size: .
CDR3 DNA: TGTGCCAGCAGTGAGATAGGACAGATACAGTTCTTC
CDR3 protein: CASSEIGQIQFF

J gene: TRBJ2-7
V gene: TRBV14
D gene: TRBD1
clone size: .
CDR3 DNA: TGTGCCAGCAGCCAAGAGGCCAGGACAGGGCATTCCTACTCCTACGAGCAGTACTTC
CDR3 protein: CASSQEARTGHSYSYEQYF